This T cell receptor (beta chain) was identified in a study of vaccination and CD4 T cells after COVID-19. For the study at large: The cells in question were stimulated using overlapping spike peptides derived from SARS-CoV-2, HCoV-NL63, HCoV-OC43 and HCoV-229E.

Treatment of the sample: approximately 10-day PBMC culture with coronavirus spike peptide pools or control peptides (ViraFEST assay). Expansion of antigen-specific T cells with peptide pools by ViraFEST preceded sequencing of TCRs. Positivity by PCR occurred from March to December 2020, a period that predated US Alpha, Beta and Delta variants. Sequencing of cultured CD4+ T cell DNA used the Oncomine TCR Beta short-read assay. One entry per CDR3 protein results from TCRdb running MiXCR on the PCR reads. The sample has about 20,000 distinct CDR3 sequences, 25% to 35% seen once; the top ten hold about 15%. In its sample, this clonotype was seen a few times. As yet, its antigen is unknown. Trimming removed 4 bases from V and 4 bases from J; junction bases left unmatched: 2. This CDR3 comprises 13 residues. Germline V gene lookup returns CDR1 KGHDR and CDR2 SFDVKD.

Material: cultured CD4+ T cells from blood. The chain recombines TRBV24-1 with TRBJ2-5; 7 bases map to TRBD1. The sequence was collected from a human donor with COVID-19. CDR3 in amino acids: CATSERGRETQYF. CDR3 sequence (DNA): TGTGCCACCAGTGAAAGGGGGCGAGAGACCCAGTACTTC.